These T cell receptor beta chains were read from a single sample in a study of cytomegalovirus exposure and HLA in healthy donors. Using immunoSEQ multiplex PCR, the repertoire was profiled, and TCRdb retains in-frame clones only, with some absent. The table shows about 83,000 clones, with around 78% occurring only once. The sequenced material came from PBMCs. The origin of the receptors is a man between 18 and 35 years old in good health and CMV-seropositive. Each CDR3 is given with its conserved first and last residue. A D gene is named only where the DNA matches it firmly. Not all rows give a size; the values are once, few, many and, for expanded clones, a class.

V: TRBV19; J: TRBJ1-1; size: -; length: 13; D: -; DNA: TGTGCCAGTAGTCCTCAGGGAAACACTGAAGCTTTCTTT; CDR3: CASSPQGNTEAFF
V: TRBV4-1; J: TRBJ1-1; size: -; length: 14; D: -; DNA: TGCGCCAGCAGCCATCCGCTACTTGGCACTGAAGCTTTCTTT; CDR3: CASSHPLLGTEAFF
V: TRBV5-1; J: TRBJ2-5; size: few; length: 11; D: -; DNA: TGCGCCAGCAGCTACAGGGAGACCCAGTACTTC; CDR3: CASSYRETQYF
V: TRBV27; J: TRBJ2-2; size: -; length: 12; D: -; DNA: TGTGCCAGCAGTTTTCTTACCGGGGAGCTGTTTTTT; CDR3: CASSFLTGELFF
V: TRBV6-5; J: TRBJ2-7; size: -; length: 15; D: TRBD2; DNA: TGTGCCAGCAGTTACCGGACTAGCGGGAGCCACGAGCAGTACTTC; CDR3: CASSYRTSGSHEQYF
V: TRBV7-3; J: TRBJ2-1; size: -; length: 15; D: TRBD1; DNA: TGTGCCAGCAGCTCCGGGACAGGGGATTACAATGAGCAGTTCTTC; CDR3: CASSSGTGDYNEQFF
V: TRBV27; J: TRBJ2-3; size: once; length: 14; D: -; DNA: TGTGCCAGCAGCCTGAGGGGGAGAACAGATACGCAGTATTTT; CDR3: CASSLRGRTDTQYF
V: TRBV29-1; J: TRBJ1-1; size: -; length: 14; D: TRBD1; DNA: TGCAGCGTTGAAGTAGGGACAGATCGGGGTGAAGCTTTCTTT; CDR3: CSVEVGTDRGEAFF
V: TRBV7-8; J: TRBJ1-4; size: -; length: 15; D: TRBD1; DNA: TGTGCCAGCAGCCCTAAAGGGGGCAGGAAAGAAAAACTGTTTTTT; CDR3: CASSPKGGRKEKLFF
V: TRBV19; J: TRBJ2-7; size: -; length: 13; D: TRBD2; DNA: TGTGCCAGTAGTAGGGGACTAGCGAACGAGCAGTACTTC; CDR3: CASSRGLANEQYF
V: TRBV20-1; J: TRBJ1-4; size: -; length: 11; D: TRBD1; DNA: TGCAGTGCGACAGGGGAGGAAAAACTGTTTTTT; CDR3: CSATGEEKLFF
V: TRBV7-7; J: TRBJ2-3; size: -; length: 16; D: TRBD1; DNA: TGTGCTAGCAGCTACCCGGGACAGGGGGCGCCCAGGGTCCAGTATTTT; CDR3: CASSYPGQGAPRVQYF
V: TRBV4-1; J: TRBJ2-2; size: once; length: 17; D: -; DNA: TGCGCCAGCAGCCAAGAATGGGGCGGTCTGAACACCGGGGAGCTGTTTTTT; CDR3: CASSQEWGGLNTGELFF
V: TRBV9; J: TRBJ2-7; size: -; length: 15; D: TRBD2; DNA: TGTGCCAGCTCCCAGGCTAGCGGGCGTACCTACGAGCAGTACTTC; CDR3: CASSQASGRTYEQYF
V: TRBV28; J: TRBJ1-1; size: -; length: 12; D: -; DNA: TGTGCCAGCATTGACGACAGGACTGAAGCTTTCTTT; CDR3: CASIDDRTEAFF
V: TRBV11-3; J: TRBJ2-2; size: -; length: 14; D: -; DNA: TGTGCCAGCAGCTTAGGTGGGGCGGCCGGGGAGCTGTTTTTT; CDR3: CASSLGGAAGELFF
V: TRBV7-9; J: TRBJ1-1; size: -; length: 16; D: TRBD1; DNA: TGTGCCAGCAGCTTAGGGTGGGGACAGGATCACACTGAAGCTTTCTTT; CDR3: CASSLGWGQDHTEAFF
V: TRBV23-1; J: TRBJ2-1; size: -; length: 16; D: TRBD1; DNA: TGCGCCAGCAGTCAGAGGGGGCAAGGGACCTACAATGAGCAGTTCTTC; CDR3: CASSQRGQGTYNEQFF
V: TRBV4-1; J: TRBJ2-2; size: -; length: 12; D: -; DNA: TGCGCCAGCAGCCATCGCACCGGGGAGCTGTTTTTT; CDR3: CASSHRTGELFF
V: TRBV10-1; J: TRBJ2-1; size: -; length: 13; D: -; DNA: TGCGCCAGCAGTGAGTCCTCGTACAATGAGCAGTTCTTC; CDR3: CASSESSYNEQFF
V: TRBV5-4; J: TRBJ2-7; size: -; length: 15; D: -; DNA: TGTGCCAGCAGCTTGGGTGTTAGAGGGAGGCACGAGCAGTACTTC; CDR3: CASSLGVRGRHEQYF
V: TRBV9; J: TRBJ2-2; size: -; length: 15; D: TRBD2; DNA: TGTGCCAGCAGCGTAGCTGTCGGGGGGACCGGGGAGCTGTTTTTT; CDR3: CASSVAVGGTGELFF
V: TRBV15; J: TRBJ2-7; size: few; length: 13; D: TRBD2; DNA: TGTGCCACCAGCCCGGGACTAGTCCACGAGCAGTACTTC; CDR3: CATSPGLVHEQYF
V: TRBV27; J: TRBJ1-1; size: -; length: 14; D: TRBD1; DNA: TGTGCCAGCAGACAGGGGGCGCCCCGGGCTGAAGCTTTCTTT; CDR3: CASRQGAPRAEAFF
V: TRBV4-1; J: TRBJ2-7; size: -; length: 11; D: -; DNA: TGCGCCAGCAGCTTCCACTACGAGCAGTACTTC; CDR3: CASSFHYEQYF